This section outlines one T cell receptor (beta chain) sequence together with its context. Its target is not known. This sample is drawn from a study of T cell repertoires in cytomegalovirus infection. The overall study: An indication of both CMV infection and matching HLA type came from public TCR beta signatures.

Trimming took 8 bases from V and 8 from J, leaving 16 bases between them. There are 12 residues in the CDR3. Germline CDR1 reads GTSNPN; CDR2 reads SVGIG (reference sequence). TCRdb passed the reads through MiXCR, listing each CDR3 protein once. Here the sample spans approximately 730,000 distinct CDR3 sequences, 30% to 35% being singletons. This clonotype was sampled from a human donor in good health (CMV status not recorded). Some clones in this sample may be carry-over from other donors' samples. V usage is TRBV30 and J usage is TRBJ2-1; D is unclear. Sequenced material: cultured PBMCs, taken from culture after CMV antigen stimulation. CDR3 sequence: CAASPRWDEQFF. CDR3 bases: TGTGCCGCCTCCCCACGTTGGGATGAGCAGTTCTTC.